The entry below gives a single T cell receptor beta chain sequence along with its context. The antigen it binds to is not known. No much larger clone is present one base from it, and per-base qualities are unavailable. TCR beta CDR3 regions were amplified from genomic DNA with the immunoSEQ assay, a bias-controlled multiplex PCR using V- and J-specific primers. In a second PCR step, the CDR3 amplicons were tagged with a proprietary barcode plus Illumina adapter sequences. An Illumina MiSeq instrument was used to sequence the CDR3 libraries. Regarding the original processing steps: Export and quality control were performed with immunoSEQ Analyzer 3.0, and downstream analyses were performed with R Bioconductor and Immunarch. Only productive rearrangements in the normalized downsampled data set went into calculating the repertoire metrics. Pathologically expanded clonotypes were defined as those larger than 5 templates in the normalized cohort. The Inverse Simpson Index served as the measure of repertoire diversity. To capture all clonotypes, the CMV-specificity analyses were run on the non-normalized data set. Here the immuneACCESS table is served through TCRdb, limited to in-frame sequences with V and J called. Missing clones are a known gap in these copies; in checked studies unresolved V genes cover under half, and the rest lacks a known reason. V, J and clone size reflect that table, while D and trimming were determined from the DNA. The sample table records more than 10,000 clones; just under 85% of these occur just once. The ten largest account for about 6% of the sample.

In light of the paper, this sample's time point label describes: 100 days after allo-HCT. Recipient blood was collected about 28 days before transplant and at days 30, 100 and 180 after transplant. Nuclei Lysis Solution was used to extract genomic DNA from fresh or cryopreserved unfractionated peripheral blood mononuclear cells. CDR1 and CDR2 (SGHVS, FNYEAQ) derive from the germline V gene. Trimming costs V 1 base and J 0 bases, and their ends lie 17 bases apart. The CDR3 measures 18 amino acids from cysteine to phenylalanine. The only DNA kept is the CDR3, 54 bases in frame from the first base. This entry comes from a study of T cell clonotyping in hematopoietic cell transplantation (dated by TCRdb to the early 2020s). Study-wide context: A total of 135 blood samples were collected in the study from 35 consecutive transplant recipients and their related donors. Patients were recruited between late 2015 and January 2017 and followed until September 2020 or death.

Study-wide conclusions, independent of this receptor: After transplant, TCR diversity in recipients dropped, and pathologically expanded clonotypes climbed progressively between day 30 and day 180. Only a small fraction of recipient repertoires overlapped donor repertoires, with over 97% appearing de novo at the given depth. The sample size was limited and the cells went unsorted, which meant the CD4 and CD8 repertoire contributions could not be told apart. Broader posttransplant TCR repertoire diversity was predicted by donor and pretransplant recipient Inverse Simpson Index values.

The material was PBMCs, obtained 100 days after allogeneic stem cell transplant. This sequence originates from a female patient between 35 and 55 years old who had an allogeneic stem cell transplant from a related donor, so T cells may come from the graft donor. Some clones in this sample may be carry-over from other donors' samples. The rearrangement joined TRBV7-6 to TRBJ2-3; the D gene is perhaps TRBD1, from 6 matching bases. The CDR3 reads CASSLGWAGAESTDTQYF. The DNA reads TGTGCCAGCAGCTTAGGGTGGGCAGGGGCGGAAAGCACAGATACGCAGTATTTT.